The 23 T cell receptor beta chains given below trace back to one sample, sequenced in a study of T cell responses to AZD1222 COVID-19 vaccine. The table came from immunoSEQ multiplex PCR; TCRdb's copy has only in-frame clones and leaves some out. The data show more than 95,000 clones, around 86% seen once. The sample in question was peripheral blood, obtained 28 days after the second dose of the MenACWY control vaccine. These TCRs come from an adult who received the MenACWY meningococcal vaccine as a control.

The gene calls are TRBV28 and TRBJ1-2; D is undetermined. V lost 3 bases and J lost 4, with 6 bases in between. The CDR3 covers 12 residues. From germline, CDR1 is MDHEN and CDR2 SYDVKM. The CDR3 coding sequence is TGTGCCAGCAGTTTCGGACCCTATGGCTACACCTTC. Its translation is CASSFGPYGYTF.

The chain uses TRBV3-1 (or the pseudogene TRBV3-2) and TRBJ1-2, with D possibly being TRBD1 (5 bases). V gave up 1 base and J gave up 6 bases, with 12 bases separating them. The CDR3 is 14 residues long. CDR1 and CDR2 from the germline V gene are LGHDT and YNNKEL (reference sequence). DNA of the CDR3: TGTGCCAGCAGCCAAGCGGGACTCTTTAATGGCTACACCTTC. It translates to CASSQAGLFNGYTF.

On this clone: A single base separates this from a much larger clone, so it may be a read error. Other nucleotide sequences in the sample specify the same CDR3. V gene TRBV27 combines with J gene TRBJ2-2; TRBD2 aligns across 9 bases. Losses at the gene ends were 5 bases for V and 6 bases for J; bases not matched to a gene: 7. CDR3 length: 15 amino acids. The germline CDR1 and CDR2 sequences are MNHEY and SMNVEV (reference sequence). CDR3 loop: CASSRLAGGAGELFF. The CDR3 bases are TGTGCCAGCAGTCGTCTCGCGGGGGGGGCCGGGGAGCTGTTTTTT.

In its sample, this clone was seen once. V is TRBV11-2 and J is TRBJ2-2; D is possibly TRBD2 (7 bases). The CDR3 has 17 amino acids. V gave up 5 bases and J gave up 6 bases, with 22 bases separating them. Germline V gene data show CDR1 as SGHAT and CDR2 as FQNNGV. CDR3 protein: CASSPRGGAFYAGELFF. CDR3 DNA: TGTGCCAGCAGCCCCAGGGGAGGGGCCTTTTATGCCGGGGAGCTGTTTTTT.

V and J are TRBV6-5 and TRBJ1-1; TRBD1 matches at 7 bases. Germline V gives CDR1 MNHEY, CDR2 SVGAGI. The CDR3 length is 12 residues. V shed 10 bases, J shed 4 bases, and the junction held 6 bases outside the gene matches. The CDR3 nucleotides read TGTGCCACCAAAAGGGGGCCCACTGAAGCTTTCTTT. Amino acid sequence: CATKRGPTEAFF.

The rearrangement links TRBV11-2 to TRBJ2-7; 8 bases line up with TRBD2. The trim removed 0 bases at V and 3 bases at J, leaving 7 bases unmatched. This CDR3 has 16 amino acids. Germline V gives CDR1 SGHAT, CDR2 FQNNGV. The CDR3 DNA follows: TGTGCCAGCAGCTTAGATCAGGCGGGGGGTCTCTACGAGCAGTACTTC. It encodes CASSLDQAGGLYEQYF.

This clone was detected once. The CDR3 is CATSDSGTGGTSQYF. The DNA of the CDR3 is TGTGCCACCAGTGATTCCGGGACAGGGGGCACATCGCAGTATTTT. This chain links TRBV24-1 with TRBJ2-3; TRBD1 agrees at 12 bases. Germline lookup yields CDR1 KGHDR and CDR2 SFDVKD. This CDR3 has 15 amino acids. V gave up 2 bases and J gave up 10 bases; unmatched junction bases: 6.

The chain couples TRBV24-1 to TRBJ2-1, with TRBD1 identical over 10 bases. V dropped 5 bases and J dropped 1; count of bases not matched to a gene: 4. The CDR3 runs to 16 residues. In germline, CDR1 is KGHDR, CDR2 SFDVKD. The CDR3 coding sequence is TGTGCCACCAGTGCTGCGGGACAGGGGTCCTACAATGAGCAGTTCTTC. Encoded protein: CATSAAGQGSYNEQFF.

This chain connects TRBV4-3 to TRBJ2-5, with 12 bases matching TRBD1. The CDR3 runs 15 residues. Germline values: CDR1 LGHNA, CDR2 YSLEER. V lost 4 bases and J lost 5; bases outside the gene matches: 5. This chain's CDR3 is CASSRGQGARETQYF. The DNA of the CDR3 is TGCGCCAGCAGCCGGGGACAGGGGGCTCGGGAGACCCAGTACTTC.

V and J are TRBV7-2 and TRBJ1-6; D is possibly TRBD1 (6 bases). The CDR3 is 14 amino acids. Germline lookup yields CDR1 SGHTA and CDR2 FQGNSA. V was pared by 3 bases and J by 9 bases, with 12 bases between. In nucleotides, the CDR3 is TGTGCCAGCAGCTTTGGGGACACGGGTTCACCCCTCCACTTT. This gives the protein CASSFGDTGSPLHF.

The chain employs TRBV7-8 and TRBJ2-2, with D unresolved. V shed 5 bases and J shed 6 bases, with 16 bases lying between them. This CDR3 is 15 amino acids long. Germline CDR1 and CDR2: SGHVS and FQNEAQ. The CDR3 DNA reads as TGTGCCAGCAGCCACGGCCTAGGTAGCCCCGGGGAGCTGTTTTTT. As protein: CASSHGLGSPGELFF. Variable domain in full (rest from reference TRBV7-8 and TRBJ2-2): GAGVSQSPRYKVAKRGQDVALRCDPISGHVSLFWYQQALGQGPEFLTYFQNEAQLDKSGLPSDRFFAERPEGSVSTLKIQRTQQEDSAVYLCASSHGLGSPGELFFGEGSRLTVL.

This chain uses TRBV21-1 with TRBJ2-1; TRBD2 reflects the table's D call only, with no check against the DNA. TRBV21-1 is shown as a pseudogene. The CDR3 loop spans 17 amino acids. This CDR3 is CASSVEAGGPIYNEQFF. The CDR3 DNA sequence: TGTGCCAGCAGCGTCGAAGCGGGGGGGCCGATATACAATGAGCAGTTCTTC.

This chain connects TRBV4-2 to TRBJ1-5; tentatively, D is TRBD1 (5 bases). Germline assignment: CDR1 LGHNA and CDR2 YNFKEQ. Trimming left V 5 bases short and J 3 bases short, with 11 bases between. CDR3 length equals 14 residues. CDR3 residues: CASSAPGYNQPQHF. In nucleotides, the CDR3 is TGTGCCAGCAGCGCACCAGGGTACAATCAGCCCCAGCATTTT.

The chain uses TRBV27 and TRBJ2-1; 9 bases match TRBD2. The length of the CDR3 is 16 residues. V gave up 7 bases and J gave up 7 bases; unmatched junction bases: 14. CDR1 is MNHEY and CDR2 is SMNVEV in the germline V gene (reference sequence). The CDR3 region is CASTLRGGGMGNEQFF. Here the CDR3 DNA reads TGTGCCAGCACCCTCCGCGGGGGGGGTATGGGGAATGAGCAGTTCTTC.

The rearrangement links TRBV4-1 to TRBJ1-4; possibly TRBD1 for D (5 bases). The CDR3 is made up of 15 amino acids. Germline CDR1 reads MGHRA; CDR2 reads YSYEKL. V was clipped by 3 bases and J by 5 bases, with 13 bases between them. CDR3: CASSQALGENEKLFF. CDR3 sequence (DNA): TGCGCCAGCAGCCAGGCTTTGGGGGAGAATGAAAAACTGTTTTTT.

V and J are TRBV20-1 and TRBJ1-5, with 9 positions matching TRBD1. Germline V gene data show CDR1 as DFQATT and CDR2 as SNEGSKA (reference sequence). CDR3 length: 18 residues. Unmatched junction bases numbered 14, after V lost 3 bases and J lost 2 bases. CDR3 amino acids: CSASKLQTGGFGNQPQHF. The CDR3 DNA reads TGCAGTGCTAGTAAATTACAGACAGGGGGATTTGGCAATCAGCCCCAGCATTTT.

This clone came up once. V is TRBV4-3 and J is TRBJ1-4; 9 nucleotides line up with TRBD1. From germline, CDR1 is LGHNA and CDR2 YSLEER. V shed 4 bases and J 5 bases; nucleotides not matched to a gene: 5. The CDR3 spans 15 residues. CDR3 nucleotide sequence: TGCGCCAGCAGCCGAACCGGGACAGGGAATGAAAAACTGTTTTTT. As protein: CASSRTGTGNEKLFF.

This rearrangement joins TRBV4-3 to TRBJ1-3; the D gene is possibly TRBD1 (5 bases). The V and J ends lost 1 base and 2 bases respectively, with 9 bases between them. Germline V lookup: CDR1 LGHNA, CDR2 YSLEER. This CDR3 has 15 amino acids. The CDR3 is CASSQVGGAGNTIYF. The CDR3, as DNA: TGCGCCAGCAGCCAAGTCGGGGGAGCTGGAAACACCATATATTTT.

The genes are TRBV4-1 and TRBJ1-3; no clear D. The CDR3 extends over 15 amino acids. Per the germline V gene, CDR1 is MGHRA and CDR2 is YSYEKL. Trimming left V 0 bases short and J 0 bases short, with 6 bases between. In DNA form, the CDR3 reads TGCGCCAGCAGCCAAGAGGGCAGCTCTGGAAACACCATATATTTT. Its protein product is CASSQEGSSGNTIYF.

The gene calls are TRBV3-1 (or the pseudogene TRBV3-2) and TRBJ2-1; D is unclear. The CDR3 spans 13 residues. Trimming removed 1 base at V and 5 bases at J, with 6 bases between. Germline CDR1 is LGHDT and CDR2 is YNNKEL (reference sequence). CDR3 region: CASSQVENNEQFF. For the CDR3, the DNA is TGTGCCAGCAGCCAAGTGGAAAACAATGAGCAGTTCTTC.

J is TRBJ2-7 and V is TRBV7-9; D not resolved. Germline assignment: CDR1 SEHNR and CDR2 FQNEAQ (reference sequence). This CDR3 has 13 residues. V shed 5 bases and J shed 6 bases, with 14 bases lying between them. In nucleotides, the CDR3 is TGTGCCAGCAGCCTTGGGCCAGGCGTCGAGCAGTACTTC. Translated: CASSLGPGVEQYF. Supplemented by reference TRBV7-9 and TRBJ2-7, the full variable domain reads DTGVSQNPRHKITKRGQNVTFRCDPISEHNRLYWYRQTLGQGPEFLTYFQNEAQLEKSRLLSDRFSAERPKGSFSTLEIQRTEQGDSAMYLCASSLGPGVEQYFGPGTRLTVT.

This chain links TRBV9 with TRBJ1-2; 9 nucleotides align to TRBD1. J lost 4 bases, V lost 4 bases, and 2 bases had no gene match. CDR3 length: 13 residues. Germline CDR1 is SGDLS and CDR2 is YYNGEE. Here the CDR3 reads CASSRDRAYGYTF. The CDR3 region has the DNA TGTGCCAGCAGCCGGGACAGGGCCTATGGCTACACCTTC.

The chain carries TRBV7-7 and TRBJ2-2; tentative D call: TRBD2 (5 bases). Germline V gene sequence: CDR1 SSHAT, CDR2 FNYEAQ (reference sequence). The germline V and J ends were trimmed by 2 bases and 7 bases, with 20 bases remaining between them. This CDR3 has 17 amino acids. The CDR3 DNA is TGTGCCAGCAGCTTAACCTTCCCCGGGGATTCTGGCGGGGAGCTGTTTTTT. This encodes CASSLTFPGDSGGELFF.